The 5 T cell receptor beta chains listed next were all sequenced from one sample in a study of T-cell reconstitution after alpha-beta-depleted transplantation in children. Library preparation (for TCRbeta) was performed with unique molecular identifiers. TCRdb used MiXCR to reprocess the PCR reads, holding one entry per CDR3 protein. The data contain roughly 110,000 distinct CDR3 sequences, over 9% of them singletons. Material: PBMCs, obtained before TCRalphabeta/CD19-depleted stem cell transplant. The receptors were sampled from a boy aged 2 to 9 with acute lymphoblastic leukemia, due to receive a stem cell transplant.

This clonotype was observed a few times. This sequence joins TRBV15 and TRBJ2-3; the D gene is possibly TRBD2 (6 bases). Germline assignment: CDR1 LNHNV and CDR2 YYDKDF (reference sequence). The CDR3 runs 15 residues. Trimming removed 4 bases from V and 10 bases from J, with 21 bases in between. This chain's CDR3 is CATSKASAQGRPQYF. Written as DNA, the CDR3 is TGTGCCACCAGCAAGGCTAGCGCACAAGGGAGGCCGCAGTATTTT.

The gene calls are TRBV6-5 and TRBJ1-5; 10 bases line up with TRBD1. CDR3 length: 18 residues. Unmatched junction bases numbered 9, after V lost 1 base and J lost 3 bases. CDR1 and CDR2 from the germline V gene are MNHEY and SVGAGI. In DNA, the CDR3 is TGTGCCAGCAGTTACTTGCCCCCCGGGACAGGGGCCAATCAGCCCCAGCATTTT. Translating it yields CASSYLPPGTGANQPQHF.

V usage is TRBV19 and J usage is TRBJ1-1, with D possibly being TRBD1 (5 bases). This CDR3 has 15 amino acids. The V and J ends lost 3 bases and 2 bases respectively, with 13 bases between them. CDR1 and CDR2 (germline): LNHDA, SQIVND (reference sequence). For the CDR3, the DNA is TGTGCCAGTAGTATGGGGCAGGTAATTAACACTGAAGCTTTCTTT. It specifies CASSMGQVINTEAFF.

The chain couples TRBV25-1 to TRBJ1-5, with D unclear. Trimming stripped 3 bases from V and 2 bases from J, with 11 bases between. The CDR3 contains 15 residues. The germline V gene has CDR1 MGHDK and CDR2 SYGVNS. DNA of the CDR3: TGTGCCAGCAGTGAGTTTGGTCCCCGCAATCAGCCCCAGCATTTT. It encodes CASSEFGPRNQPQHF.

There are a few counts of this clonotype. The chain combines TRBV10-1 with TRBJ2-1, with 10 nucleotides matching TRBD2. Germline V gives CDR1 WNHNN, CDR2 SYGVQD (reference sequence). Trimming at V came to 2 bases and at J to 5 bases, leaving 6 bases not matched to a gene. The CDR3 sequence is 16 residues long. CDR3 sequence reads: CASSERLAGANNEQFF. The DNA of the CDR3 is TGCGCCAGCAGTGAGAGGCTAGCGGGAGCAAACAATGAGCAGTTCTTC.